A selection of T cell receptor beta chains follows, all from one sample in a study of cytomegalovirus exposure and HLA in healthy donors. Repertoires were generated with immunoSEQ multiplex PCR, while TCRdb's copy carries only in-frame clones and drops some. The sample has about 150,000 clones, approximately 80% seen once. Sequencing was carried out using PBMCs. The receptors shown here come from a man aged 25 to 45 in good health and CMV-seropositive. The CDR3 runs from the conserved cysteine through the conserved F or W. D genes are given only for firm matches. Only some rows state a clone size, as once, few, many or a class for expanded clones.

V gene: TRBV28
J gene: TRBJ2-7
clone size: -
D gene: TRBD2
CDR3 length: 14
CDR3 protein: CASSLPPPGTRTSF
CDR3 DNA: TGTGCCAGCAGTTTGCCACCCCCCGGGACTAGAACCTCATTC

V gene: TRBV7-9
J gene: TRBJ2-2
clone size: -
D gene: TRBD1
CDR3 length: 16
CDR3 protein: CASSPGTGANTGELFF
CDR3 DNA: TGTGCCAGCAGCCCCGGGACAGGTGCGAACACCGGGGAGCTGTTTTTT

V gene: TRBV7-8
J gene: TRBJ2-7
clone size: -
D gene: -
CDR3 length: 16
CDR3 protein: CASSLGVPSIGGEQYF
CDR3 DNA: TGTGCCAGCAGCTTGGGGGTCCCCTCGATAGGAGGGGAGCAGTACTTC

V gene: TRBV4-1
J gene: TRBJ1-3
clone size: once
D gene: -
CDR3 length: 14
CDR3 protein: CASSLRDSGNTIYF
CDR3 DNA: TGCGCCAGCAGCCTCCGGGACTCTGGAAACACCATATATTTT

V gene: TRBV27
J gene: TRBJ2-2
clone size: -
D gene: -
CDR3 length: 14
CDR3 protein: CASKRVRATGELFF
CDR3 DNA: TGTGCCAGCAAACGGGTGAGGGCCACCGGGGAGCTGTTTTTT

V gene: TRBV28
J gene: TRBJ1-2
clone size: few
D gene: -
CDR3 length: 14
CDR3 protein: CASRSGRGNYGYTF
CDR3 DNA: TGTGCCAGCAGATCCGGGAGAGGCAACTATGGCTACACCTTC

V gene: TRBV4-2
J gene: TRBJ2-1
clone size: -
D gene: TRBD2
CDR3 length: 16
CDR3 protein: CASSQDTGGTYNEQFF
CDR3 DNA: TGTGCCAGCAGCCAAGACACGGGAGGGACCTACAATGAGCAGTTCTTC

V gene: TRBV5-4
J gene: TRBJ2-3
clone size: -
D gene: TRBD2
CDR3 length: 15
CDR3 protein: CASSRGGRAPDTQYF
CDR3 DNA: TGTGCCAGCAGCAGGGGCGGGAGGGCCCCAGATACGCAGTATTTT

V gene: TRBV4-1
J gene: TRBJ2-1
clone size: -
D gene: TRBD2
CDR3 length: 16
CDR3 protein: CASSHTPTSGYNEQFF
CDR3 DNA: TGCGCCAGCAGCCATACCCCGACTAGCGGGTACAATGAGCAGTTCTTC

V gene: TRBV7-2
J gene: TRBJ2-5
clone size: -
D gene: TRBD1
CDR3 length: 14
CDR3 protein: CASSSGQGPNEQYF
CDR3 DNA: TGTGCCAGCAGCTCGGGACAGGGCCCGAATGAGCAGTACTTC

V gene: TRBV7-6
J gene: TRBJ2-3
clone size: -
D gene: TRBD2
CDR3 length: 19
CDR3 protein: CASSSYSGTRGIHTDTQYF
CDR3 DNA: TGTGCCAGCAGCTCATATAGCGGGACAAGAGGTATACACACAGATACGCAGTATTTT

V gene: TRBV6-4
J gene: TRBJ2-3
clone size: once
D gene: TRBD2
CDR3 length: 14
CDR3 protein: CASKRTSSTDTQYF
CDR3 DNA: TGTGCCAGCAAAAGGACTAGCAGCACAGATACGCAGTATTTT

V gene: TRBV27
J gene: TRBJ2-1
clone size: -
D gene: -
CDR3 length: 12
CDR3 protein: CASGETINEQFF
CDR3 DNA: TGTGCCAGCGGGGAGACTATTAATGAGCAGTTCTTC

V gene: TRBV19
J gene: TRBJ2-7
clone size: -
D gene: -
CDR3 length: 15
CDR3 protein: CASRENQGSPYEQYF
CDR3 DNA: TGTGCCAGTAGAGAAAACCAGGGTTCTCCCTACGAGCAGTACTTC

V gene: TRBV6-1
J gene: TRBJ2-1
clone size: -
D gene: TRBD2
CDR3 length: 15
CDR3 protein: CASRGTSARAAPHFF
CDR3 DNA: TGTGCCAGCAGGGGGACTAGCGCCAGAGCGGCTCCACACTTCTTC

V gene: TRBV6-5
J gene: TRBJ2-7
clone size: -
D gene: TRBD1
CDR3 length: 14
CDR3 protein: CASRTQGEIYEQYF
CDR3 DNA: TGTGCCAGCAGGACACAGGGGGAGATCTACGAGCAGTACTTC

V gene: TRBV2
J gene: TRBJ2-7
clone size: -
D gene: -
CDR3 length: 13
CDR3 protein: CASSSRGSYEQYF
CDR3 DNA: TGTGCCAGCAGTTCAAGAGGGAGCTACGAGCAGTACTTC

V gene: TRBV7-2
J gene: TRBJ2-1
clone size: -
D gene: TRBD1
CDR3 length: 16
CDR3 protein: CASSLGDRGLVDEQFF
CDR3 DNA: TGTGCCAGCAGCTTAGGGGACAGGGGTTTGGTGGATGAGCAGTTCTTC

V gene: TRBV19
J gene: TRBJ1-1
clone size: -
D gene: -
CDR3 length: 15
CDR3 protein: CASWAGAAGGTEAFF
CDR3 DNA: TGTGCCAGCTGGGCCGGGGCCGCCGGGGGCACTGAAGCTTTCTTT

V gene: TRBV15
J gene: TRBJ2-7
clone size: -
D gene: -
CDR3 length: 11
CDR3 protein: CATSLSDEQYF
CDR3 DNA: TGTGCCACCAGCTTATCTGACGAGCAGTACTTC